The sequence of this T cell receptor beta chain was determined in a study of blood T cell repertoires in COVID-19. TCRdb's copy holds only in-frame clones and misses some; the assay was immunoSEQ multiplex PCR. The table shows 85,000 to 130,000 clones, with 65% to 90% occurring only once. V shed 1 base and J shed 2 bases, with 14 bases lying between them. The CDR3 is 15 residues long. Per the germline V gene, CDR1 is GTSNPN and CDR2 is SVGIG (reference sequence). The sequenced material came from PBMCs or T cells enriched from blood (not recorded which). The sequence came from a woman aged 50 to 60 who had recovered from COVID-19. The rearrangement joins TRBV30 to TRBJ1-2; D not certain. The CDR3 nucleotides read TGTGCCTGGAGTGGGAGCGAGGCGGGGAACTATGGCTACACCTTC. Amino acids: CAWSGSEAGNYGYTF. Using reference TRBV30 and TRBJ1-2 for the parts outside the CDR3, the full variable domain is SQTIHQWPATLVQPVGSPLSLECTVEGTSNPNLYWYRQAAGRGLQLLFYSVGIGQISSEVPQNLSASRPQDRQFILSSKKLLLSDSGFYLCAWSGSEAGNYGYTFGSGTRLTVV.